Listed below are T cell receptor beta chains from one sample, sequenced in a study of T-cell reconstitution after alpha-beta-depleted transplantation in children. TCRdb passed the PCR reads through MiXCR, listing each CDR3 protein once. The data contain around 800,000 distinct CDR3 sequences, approximately 15% of them singletons. The sample in question was PBMCs, mostly from graft donor cells, obtained 360 days after TCRalphabeta/CD19-depleted stem cell transplant. Receptors originate from a male patient younger than 18 who had a stem cell transplant for acute lymphoblastic leukemia, so the T cells may come from the graft donor. CDR3s include the opening cysteine and the closing phenylalanine or tryptophan. D genes are given only for firm matches. Size values are once, few and many counts, or a class for expanded clones, and some rows have none.

clone_size: few; d_call: TRBD2; j_call: TRBJ2-7; v_call: TRBV5-1; cdr3_aa: CASSFGTSHIYEQYF; cdr3_nt: TGCGCCAGCAGCTTCGGGACTAGCCATATCTACGAGCAGTACTTC
clone_size: few; d_call: -; j_call: TRBJ2-1; v_call: TRBV7-6; cdr3_aa: CASSLDARASYNEQFF; cdr3_nt: TGTGCCAGCAGCTTAGATGCGCGGGCCTCCTACAATGAGCAGTTCTTC
clone_size: -; d_call: TRBD1; j_call: TRBJ1-1; v_call: TRBV5-5; cdr3_aa: CASSLVGQGYTEAFF; cdr3_nt: TGTGCCAGCAGCTTGGTTGGACAGGGCTACACTGAAGCTTTCTTT
clone_size: few; d_call: -; j_call: TRBJ2-5; v_call: TRBV5-6; cdr3_aa: CASSLLGVGRQQETQYF; cdr3_nt: TGTGCCAGCAGCTTGTTGGGCGTGGGGAGACAGCAAGAGACCCAGTACTTC
clone_size: -; d_call: -; j_call: TRBJ2-3; v_call: TRBV7-9; cdr3_aa: CASSSSGPRKGTDTQYF; cdr3_nt: TGTGCCAGCAGCTCGTCCGGGCCCAGGAAGGGCACAGATACGCAGTATTTT
clone_size: -; d_call: -; j_call: TRBJ2-3; v_call: TRBV5-1; cdr3_aa: CASSLRRVEGTQYF; cdr3_nt: TGCGCCAGCAGCTTGCGGAGGGTTGAGGGTACGCAGTATTTT
clone_size: few; d_call: TRBD2; j_call: TRBJ2-7; v_call: TRBV20-1; cdr3_aa: CSARPVSGRALYEQYF; cdr3_nt: TGCAGTGCTAGACCCGTTAGCGGGAGGGCCCTCTACGAGCAGTACTTC
clone_size: few; d_call: -; j_call: TRBJ2-5; v_call: TRBV10-3; cdr3_aa: CAISPRVDRETQYF; cdr3_nt: TGTGCCATCAGTCCGCGGGTAGATCGCGAGACCCAGTACTTC
clone_size: many; d_call: -; j_call: TRBJ2-3; v_call: TRBV29-1; cdr3_aa: CSGRTAGPADTQYF; cdr3_nt: TGCAGCGGTAGGACGGCAGGGCCTGCAGATACGCAGTATTTT
clone_size: few; d_call: TRBD2; j_call: TRBJ2-7; v_call: TRBV10-3; cdr3_aa: CAISESTSGNYEQYF; cdr3_nt: TGTGCCATCAGTGAGTCTACTAGCGGGAACTACGAGCAGTACTTC
clone_size: -; d_call: TRBD1; j_call: TRBJ2-3; v_call: TRBV5-1; cdr3_aa: CASSQGTGGSDTQYF; cdr3_nt: TGCGCCAGCAGCCAGGGGACAGGTGGATCAGATACGCAGTATTTT
clone_size: many; d_call: -; j_call: TRBJ2-1; v_call: TRBV29-1; cdr3_aa: CSVYNEQFF; cdr3_nt: TGCAGCGTATACAATGAGCAGTTCTTC
clone_size: few; d_call: -; j_call: TRBJ2-2; v_call: TRBV20-1; cdr3_aa: CSAKQSLLTGELFF; cdr3_nt: TGCAGTGCTAAGCAAAGCCTTCTCACCGGGGAGCTGTTTTTT
clone_size: -; d_call: -; j_call: TRBJ2-3; v_call: TRBV20-1; cdr3_aa: CSATRRAMGADTQYF; cdr3_nt: TGCAGTGCTACGAGGCGGGCGATGGGTGCAGATACGCAGTATTTT
clone_size: many; d_call: -; j_call: TRBJ1-6; v_call: TRBV5-6; cdr3_aa: CASSPIGGLGGSPLHF; cdr3_nt: TGTGCCAGCAGCCCCATCGGGGGCCTAGGGGGGTCACCCCTCCACTTT
clone_size: few; d_call: -; j_call: TRBJ2-4; v_call: TRBV21-1; cdr3_aa: CASTSRRRGAKNIQYF; cdr3_nt: TGTGCCAGCACGTCCAGGCGCCGGGGGGCCAAAAACATTCAGTACTTC
clone_size: -; d_call: TRBD1; j_call: TRBJ2-7; v_call: TRBV5-1; cdr3_aa: CASRTRQGSYEQYF; cdr3_nt: TGCGCCAGCCGAACCCGACAGGGTTCCTACGAGCAGTACTTC
clone_size: few; d_call: -; j_call: TRBJ2-7; v_call: TRBV18; cdr3_aa: CASSPVGVEQYF; cdr3_nt: TGTGCCAGCTCACCAGTAGGGGTCGAGCAGTACTTC
clone_size: few; d_call: -; j_call: TRBJ1-2; v_call: TRBV5-1; cdr3_aa: CASSLVVSGSSYGYTF; cdr3_nt: TGCGCCAGCAGCTTGGTGGTTTCAGGGTCAAGCTATGGCTACACCTTC
clone_size: few; d_call: -; j_call: TRBJ2-3; v_call: TRBV12-2; cdr3_aa: CASRLARAATQYF; cdr3_nt: TGTGCAAGTCGCTTAGCGCGGGCCGCTACGCAGTATTTT
clone_size: -; d_call: TRBD1; j_call: TRBJ2-7; v_call: TRBV5-1; cdr3_aa: CASSYTGDRWPYEQYF; cdr3_nt: TGCGCCAGCAGCTATACAGGGGACCGCTGGCCCTACGAGCAGTACTTC
clone_size: few; d_call: -; j_call: TRBJ2-4; v_call: TRBV11-1; cdr3_aa: CASSHGWAVKVLAKNIQYF; cdr3_nt: TGTGCCAGCAGCCACGGGTGGGCCGTGAAGGTTCTAGCCAAAAACATTCAGTACTTC
clone_size: many; d_call: TRBD1; j_call: TRBJ1-3; v_call: TRBV29-1; cdr3_aa: CSVDLTGGFGNTIYF; cdr3_nt: TGCAGCGTTGATTTGACAGGGGGCTTTGGAAACACCATATATTTT
clone_size: few; d_call: TRBD2; j_call: TRBJ2-1; v_call: TRBV12-3/TRBV12-4; cdr3_aa: CASSLGTRSAYNEQFF; cdr3_nt: TGTGCCAGCAGTTTAGGGACTAGGTCGGCCTACAATGAGCAGTTCTTC
clone_size: many; d_call: TRBD2; j_call: TRBJ2-2; v_call: TRBV4-1; cdr3_aa: CASSQSTLAGAKRKGTGELFF; cdr3_nt: TGCGCCAGCAGCCAAAGTACACTAGCGGGAGCAAAGAGGAAAGGCACCGGGGAGCTGTTTTTT
clone_size: few; d_call: TRBD1; j_call: TRBJ1-2; v_call: TRBV4-1; cdr3_aa: CASSQTGTGGMFAGYTF; cdr3_nt: TGCGCCAGCAGCCAAACCGGGACAGGGGGGATGTTTGCTGGCTACACCTTC
clone_size: -; d_call: -; j_call: TRBJ2-5; v_call: TRBV29-1; cdr3_aa: CSVERPYQETQYF; cdr3_nt: TGCAGCGTTGAAAGACCGTACCAAGAGACCCAGTACTTC
clone_size: few; d_call: TRBD2; j_call: TRBJ2-7; v_call: TRBV20-1; cdr3_aa: CSARESGLGTYEQYF; cdr3_nt: TGCAGTGCTAGAGAATCGGGACTAGGGACCTACGAGCAGTACTTC
clone_size: -; d_call: TRBD2; j_call: TRBJ2-1; v_call: TRBV11-3; cdr3_aa: CASSLETSGTNEQFF; cdr3_nt: TGTGCCAGCAGCTTAGAAACTAGCGGGACCAATGAGCAGTTCTTC
clone_size: few; d_call: -; j_call: TRBJ2-5; v_call: TRBV5-1; cdr3_aa: CASSRGKPYQETQYF; cdr3_nt: TGCGCCAGCAGCCGGGGGAAACCGTACCAAGAGACCCAGTACTTC
clone_size: few; d_call: TRBD2; j_call: TRBJ2-7; v_call: TRBV29-1; cdr3_aa: CSVHMTSGRGYEQYF; cdr3_nt: TGCAGCGTGCATATGACTAGCGGGAGGGGCTACGAGCAGTACTTC
clone_size: -; d_call: TRBD2; j_call: TRBJ2-7; v_call: TRBV12-3/TRBV12-4; cdr3_aa: CASSFWGRAYEQYF; cdr3_nt: TGTGCCAGCAGTTTCTGGGGGAGGGCCTACGAGCAGTACTTC
clone_size: many; d_call: -; j_call: TRBJ2-1; v_call: TRBV5-1; cdr3_aa: CASSLRQGEDEQFF; cdr3_nt: TGCGCCAGCAGCTTAAGGCAGGGTGAGGATGAGCAGTTCTTC
clone_size: few; d_call: -; j_call: TRBJ2-3; v_call: TRBV4-1; cdr3_aa: CATSLSGSPSTDTQYF; cdr3_nt: TGCGCCACATCTTTGTCGGGATCTCCTAGCACAGATACGCAGTATTTT
clone_size: few; d_call: TRBD2; j_call: TRBJ2-1; v_call: TRBV5-1; cdr3_aa: CASRQREVTNEQFF; cdr3_nt: TGCGCCAGCCGGCAGCGGGAGGTGACTAATGAGCAGTTCTTC
clone_size: -; d_call: -; j_call: TRBJ2-2; v_call: TRBV2; cdr3_aa: CASRAESPMAGELFF; cdr3_nt: TGTGCCAGCAGGGCTGAGAGCCCTATGGCCGGGGAGCTGTTTTTT
clone_size: few; d_call: TRBD2; j_call: TRBJ2-7; v_call: TRBV6-5; cdr3_aa: CASSYSASGLHEQYF; cdr3_nt: TGTGCCAGCAGTTACTCGGCTAGCGGGCTCCACGAGCAGTACTTC
clone_size: many; d_call: -; j_call: TRBJ2-1; v_call: TRBV28; cdr3_aa: CASSLFTNEQFF; cdr3_nt: TGTGCCAGCAGTTTATTTACCAATGAGCAGTTCTTC
clone_size: -; d_call: -; j_call: TRBJ2-1; v_call: TRBV24-1; cdr3_aa: CATGASSSSYNEQFF; cdr3_nt: TGTGCCACCGGAGCCTCCAGCAGCTCCTACAATGAGCAGTTCTTC
clone_size: -; d_call: -; j_call: TRBJ2-3; v_call: TRBV15; cdr3_aa: CATSRDSLVFTDTQYF; cdr3_nt: TGTGCCACCAGCAGGGACTCCCTAGTGTTCACAGATACGCAGTATTTT
clone_size: -; d_call: -; j_call: TRBJ2-7; v_call: TRBV9; cdr3_aa: CASSVNWGRMYEQYF; cdr3_nt: TGTGCCAGCAGCGTAAACTGGGGTCGGATGTACGAGCAGTACTTC